This note documents a single T cell receptor (beta chain) sequence. No antigen is known for it. No much larger clone exists at a distance of one base, and base qualities are not known. This sample is part of a study of OX40 agonist ivuxolimab in advanced cancers. Context from the whole study: Ivuxolimab was a fully human IgG2 agonistic monoclonal antibody targeting the costimulatory receptor OX40 (CD134). Three dose-escalation patients achieved partial responses, one with hepatocellular carcinoma and two with cutaneous melanoma. Of the roughly 52 patients in dose escalation, 19 had hepatocellular carcinoma, some 15 had melanoma, 9 had renal cell carcinoma and 9 had head and neck cancer. In the dose-escalation cohort, 82.7% of patients were male, and the mean age was approximately 64 years, with a range of about 23 to 80. Peripheral TCRbeta sequencing was intended to test whether TCR sequence diversity was altered and clonal T-cell expansion was caused by ivuxolimab. Patients were allowed to have had prior anti-PD-1, anti-PD-L1 or anti-CTLA-4 therapy, and 40% of the dose-escalation patients had previously received checkpoint inhibitors. Intravenous ivuxolimab was administered to patients every 2 weeks at six dose levels: 0.01, 0.1, 0.3, 1.5, 3 and 10 mg/kg. The paper describes the monotherapy dose-escalation part (N of about 52 patients) of the phase I trial of ivuxolimab. Study-wide conclusions, independent of this receptor: The antigen specificity of the peripheral T cells that underwent clonal expansion was not determined. Partial responders in the 0.1-3.0 mg/kg groups had among the lowest normalized peripheral clonal expansion, especially among CD8+ T cells. Low levels of normalized T-cell clonal expansion were also seen in some patients who did not respond. At doses from 0.1 to 3.0 mg/kg, clonal expansion was seen in both CD4+ and CD8+ blood T cells between baseline and week 6. After ivuxolimab, expanded clones were on average more numerous among CD8+ T cells than among CD4+ T cells.

To sequence the TCRbeta CDR3 region, genomic DNA was isolated from the sorted cells. The immunoSEQ Assay was used to sequence the TCRbeta CDR3 regions. Entries here come from immuneACCESS through TCRdb and include only in-frame sequences with V and J called. Some clones fail to appear in such tables; in the studies checked, an unresolved V gene covers under half of the shortfall, and the cause of the remainder is unknown. The sample contains under 65,000 clones, more than 85% of them found a single time. The ten largest account for roughly 0.76% of the sample. V sheds 2 bases and J sheds 4 bases, leaving 23 bases between their ends. The cysteine opens and the phenylalanine closes a CDR3 of 18 amino acids. Only CDR3 DNA is held: 54 bases, read in frame from base 1. Per the germline V gene (reference sequence), GTSNPN is the CDR1 and SVGIG is the CDR2. Patients with a history of autoimmune disease or receiving systemic immunosuppression were excluded from the trial. Peripheral blood for TCR sequencing was collected from all dose cohorts at baseline, on cycle 4 day 1, and on cycle 7 day 1. The samples were taken from a phase I, first-in-human, multicenter, open-label dose-escalation trial of ivuxolimab. The trial enrolled adults with locally advanced or metastatic head and neck squamous cell, hepatocellular, melanoma or renal cell carcinoma. Before TCR sequencing, CD4+ T cells and CD8+ T cells from peripheral blood were sorted into separate populations.

The chain is encoded by TRBV30 joined to TRBJ2-2; the D call could be TRBD1 or TRBD2, with each sharing 5 bases. Sequenced here: CD4+ or CD8+ T cells sorted from blood, sampled in a trial of the OX40 agonist ivuxolimab. The receptor was isolated from an adult with an advanced solid tumor such as melanoma, head and neck, liver or kidney cancer. The nucleotides are TGTGCCTGGAGTTACAGAAGGGGACCGGGGTTTGCCACCGGGGAGCTGTTTTTT. Its amino acids are CAWSYRRGPGFATGELFF.